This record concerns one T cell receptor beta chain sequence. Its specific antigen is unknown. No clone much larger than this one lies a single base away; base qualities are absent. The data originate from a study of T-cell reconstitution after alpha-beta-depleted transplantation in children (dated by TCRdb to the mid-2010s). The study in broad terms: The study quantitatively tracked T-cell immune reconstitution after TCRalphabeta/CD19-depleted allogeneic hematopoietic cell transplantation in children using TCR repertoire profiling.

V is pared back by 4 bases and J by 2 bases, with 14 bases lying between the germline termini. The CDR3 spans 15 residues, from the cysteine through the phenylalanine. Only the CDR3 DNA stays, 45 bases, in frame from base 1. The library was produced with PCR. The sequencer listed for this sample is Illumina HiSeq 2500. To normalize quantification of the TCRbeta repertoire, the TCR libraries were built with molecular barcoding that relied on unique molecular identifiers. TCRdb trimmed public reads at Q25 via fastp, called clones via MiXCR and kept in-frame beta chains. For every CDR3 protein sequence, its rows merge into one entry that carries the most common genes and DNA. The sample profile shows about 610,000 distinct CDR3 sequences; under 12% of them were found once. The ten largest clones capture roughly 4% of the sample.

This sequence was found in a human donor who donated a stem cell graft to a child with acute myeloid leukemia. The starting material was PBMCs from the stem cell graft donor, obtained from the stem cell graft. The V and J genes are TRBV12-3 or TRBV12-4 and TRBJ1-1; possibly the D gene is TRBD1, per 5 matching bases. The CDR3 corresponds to CASSWGRTANTEAFF. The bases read TGTGCCAGCAGTTGGGGCAGGACGGCTAACACTGAAGCTTTCTTT.